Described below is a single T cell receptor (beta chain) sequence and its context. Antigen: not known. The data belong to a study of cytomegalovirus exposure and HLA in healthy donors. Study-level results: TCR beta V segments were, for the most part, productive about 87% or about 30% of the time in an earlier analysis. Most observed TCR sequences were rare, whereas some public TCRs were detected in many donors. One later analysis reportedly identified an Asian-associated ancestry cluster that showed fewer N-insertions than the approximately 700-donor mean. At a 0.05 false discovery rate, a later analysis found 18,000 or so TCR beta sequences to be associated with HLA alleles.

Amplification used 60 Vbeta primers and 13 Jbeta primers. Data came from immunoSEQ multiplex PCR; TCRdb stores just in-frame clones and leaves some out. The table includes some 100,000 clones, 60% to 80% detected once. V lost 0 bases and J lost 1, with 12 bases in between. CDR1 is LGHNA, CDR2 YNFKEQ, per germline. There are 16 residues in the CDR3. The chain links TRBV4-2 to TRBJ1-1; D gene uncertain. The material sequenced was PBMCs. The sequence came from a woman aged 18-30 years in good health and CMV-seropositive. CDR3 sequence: CASSQDPFPGNTEAFF. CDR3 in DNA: TGTGCCAGCAGCCAAGATCCATTTCCGGGGAACACTGAAGCTTTCTTT.